This T cell receptor beta chain was identified during a study of post-analysis software for immune sequencing data. Study-wide background: Recorded disease courses covered relapsing-remitting, secondary progressive and progressive-relapsing multiple sclerosis. Some patients had no subtype annotation. Study-wide findings and caveats: For normalized Chao1 diversity, multiple sclerosis patients scored significantly lower than controls did. By F measure, strong co-clustering occurred among samples prepared in the same batch. Among a few TRBV segments more frequent in patients than controls were TRBV5-6, TRBV5-1 and TRBV20-1.

A remark on this clonotype: The antigen is unknown.

Unique molecular identifiers tagged the TCR beta cDNA libraries. MiXCR was run by TCRdb on the PCR reads, yielding one entry per CDR3 protein. The sample lists about 540,000 distinct CDR3 sequences, 30% to 40% occurring once. V shed 0 bases, J shed 5 bases, and the junction held 10 bases outside the gene matches. The CDR3 length is 16 residues. Germline CDR1 is DFQATT and CDR2 is SNEGSKA (reference sequence). The material sequenced was blood. The chain has TRBV20-1 and TRBJ2-5; 9 positions match TRBD1. The TCR sequence derives from a girl aged 2-17 years with multiple sclerosis. The DNA of the CDR3 is TGCAGTGCTAGAGACCCGGACAGGGGTATCGGTGAGACCCAGTACTTC. It encodes CSARDPDRGIGETQYF.